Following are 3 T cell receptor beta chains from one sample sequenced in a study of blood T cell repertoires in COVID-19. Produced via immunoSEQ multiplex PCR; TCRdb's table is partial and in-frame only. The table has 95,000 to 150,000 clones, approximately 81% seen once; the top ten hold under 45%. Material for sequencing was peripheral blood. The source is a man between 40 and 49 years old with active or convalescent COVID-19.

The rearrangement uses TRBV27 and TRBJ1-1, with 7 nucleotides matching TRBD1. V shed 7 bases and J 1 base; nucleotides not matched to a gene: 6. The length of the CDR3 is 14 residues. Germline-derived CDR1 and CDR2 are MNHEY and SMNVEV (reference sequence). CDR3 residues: CASKTGQTNTEAFF. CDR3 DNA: TGTGCCAGCAAAACGGGACAGACGAACACTGAAGCTTTCTTT.

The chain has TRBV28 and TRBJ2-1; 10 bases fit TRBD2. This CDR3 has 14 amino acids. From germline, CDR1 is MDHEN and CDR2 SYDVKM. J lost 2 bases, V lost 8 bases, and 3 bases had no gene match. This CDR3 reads CASERGGAYNEQFF. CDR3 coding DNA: TGTGCCAGCGAGCGGGGGGGCGCCTACAATGAGCAGTTCTTC. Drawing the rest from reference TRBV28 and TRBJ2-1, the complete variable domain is DVKVTQSSRYLVKRTGEKVFLECVQDMDHENMFWYRQDPGLGLRLIYFSYDVKMKEKGDIPEGYSVSREKKERFSLILESASTNQTSMYLCASERGGAYNEQFFGPGTRLTVL.

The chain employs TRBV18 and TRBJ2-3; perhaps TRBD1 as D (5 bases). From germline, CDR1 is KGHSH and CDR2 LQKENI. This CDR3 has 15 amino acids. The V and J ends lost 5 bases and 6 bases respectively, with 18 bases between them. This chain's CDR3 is CASSTQADNSDTQYF. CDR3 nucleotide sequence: TGTGCCAGCTCAACACAGGCTGACAACTCCGATACGCAGTATTTT.